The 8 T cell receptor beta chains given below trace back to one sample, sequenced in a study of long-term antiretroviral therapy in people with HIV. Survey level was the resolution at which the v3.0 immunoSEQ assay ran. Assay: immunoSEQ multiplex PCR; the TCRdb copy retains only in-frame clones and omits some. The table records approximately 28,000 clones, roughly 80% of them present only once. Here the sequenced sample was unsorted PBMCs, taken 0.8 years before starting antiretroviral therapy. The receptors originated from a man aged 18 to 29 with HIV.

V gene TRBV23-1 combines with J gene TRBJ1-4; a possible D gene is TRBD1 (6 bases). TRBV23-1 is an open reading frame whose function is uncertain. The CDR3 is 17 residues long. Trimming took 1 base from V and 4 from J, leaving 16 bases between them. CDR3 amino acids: CASSQCRGGQINEKLFF. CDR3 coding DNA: TGCGCCAGCAGTCAATGTAGGGGAGGACAGATTAATGAAAAACTGTTTTTT.

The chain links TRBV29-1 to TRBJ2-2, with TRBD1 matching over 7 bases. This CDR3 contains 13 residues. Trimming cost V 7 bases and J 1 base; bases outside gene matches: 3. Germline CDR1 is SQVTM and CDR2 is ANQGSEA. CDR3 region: CSAGQVNTGELFF. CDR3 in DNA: TGCAGCGCCGGACAGGTGAACACCGGGGAGCTGTTTTTT.

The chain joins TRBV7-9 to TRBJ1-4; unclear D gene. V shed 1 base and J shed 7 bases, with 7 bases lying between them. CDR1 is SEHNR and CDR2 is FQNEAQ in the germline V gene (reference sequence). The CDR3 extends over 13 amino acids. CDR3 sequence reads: CASSLDGFEKLFF. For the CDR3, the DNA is TGTGCCAGCAGCTTAGACGGGTTTGAAAAACTGTTTTTT.

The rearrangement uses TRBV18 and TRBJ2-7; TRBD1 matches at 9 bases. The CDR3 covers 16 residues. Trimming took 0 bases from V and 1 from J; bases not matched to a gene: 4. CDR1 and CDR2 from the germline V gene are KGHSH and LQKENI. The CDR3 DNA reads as TGTGCCAGCTCACCACCGTCGACAGGGGGTTCCTACGAGCAGTACTTC. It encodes CASSPPSTGGSYEQYF.

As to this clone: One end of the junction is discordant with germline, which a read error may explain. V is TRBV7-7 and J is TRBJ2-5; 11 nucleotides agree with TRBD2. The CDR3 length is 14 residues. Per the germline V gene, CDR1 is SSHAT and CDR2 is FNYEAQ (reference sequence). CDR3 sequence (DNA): TGTGCTAGCAGCCCGGGACTAGCGGTAGAGACCCAGTACTTC. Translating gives CASSPGLAVETQYF.

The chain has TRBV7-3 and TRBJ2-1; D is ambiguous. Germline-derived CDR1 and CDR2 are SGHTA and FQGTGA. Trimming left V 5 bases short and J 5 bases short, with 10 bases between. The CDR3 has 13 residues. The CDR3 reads CASSATPNNEQFF. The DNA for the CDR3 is TGTGCCAGCAGCGCGACTCCGAACAATGAGCAGTTCTTC.

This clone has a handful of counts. The CDR3 spells CASSQDGGGGYTF. In DNA form, the CDR3 reads TGCGCCAGCAGCCAAGACGGGGGCGGTGGCTACACCTTC. The rearrangement uses TRBV4-1 and TRBJ1-2; D might be TRBD1 (6 bases). V was cut by 0 bases and J by 7 bases, with 9 bases left in between. The length of the CDR3 is 13 residues. Germline lookup yields CDR1 MGHRA and CDR2 YSYEKL.

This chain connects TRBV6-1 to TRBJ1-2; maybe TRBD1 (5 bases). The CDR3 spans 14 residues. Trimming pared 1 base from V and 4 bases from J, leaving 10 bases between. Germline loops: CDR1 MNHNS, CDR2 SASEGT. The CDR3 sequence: CASSEVTGSYGYTF. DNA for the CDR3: TGTGCCAGCAGTGAAGTTACAGGAAGCTATGGCTACACCTTC.